The source of this T cell receptor beta chain is a study of lymphopenia after photon versus proton radiotherapy. Overall study results and limits: Relative stability marked proton patients; photon patients lost diversity and naive cells. In patients who died, overall survival fell as post-nadir TCR diversity dropped more. After the lymphocyte nadir, photon-treated repertoires showed oligoclonal expansion, especially of CD8+ Temra cells. Survival link was tested only in deceased patients; proton benefit remains a possibility.

Produced via immunoSEQ multiplex PCR; TCRdb's table is partial and in-frame only. This sample has about 160,000 clones, with around nine tenths found just once. Germline V gives CDR1 SGHDT, CDR2 YYEEEE. This CDR3 is built from 17 residues. Unmatched junction bases numbered 5, after V lost 3 bases and J lost 0 bases. With regard to this clone: Antigen specificity is unknown.

Source: peripheral blood, taken from a patient treated with photon-based radiotherapy. The sequence was obtained from a man in his forties or fifties with gastric cancer. The chain couples TRBV5-6 to TRBJ1-3, with TRBD1 matching over 11 bases. This CDR3 reads CASSWGTGGTSGNTIYF. In nucleotides, the CDR3 is TGTGCCAGCAGCTGGGGGACAGGGGGGACCTCTGGAAACACCATATATTTT.